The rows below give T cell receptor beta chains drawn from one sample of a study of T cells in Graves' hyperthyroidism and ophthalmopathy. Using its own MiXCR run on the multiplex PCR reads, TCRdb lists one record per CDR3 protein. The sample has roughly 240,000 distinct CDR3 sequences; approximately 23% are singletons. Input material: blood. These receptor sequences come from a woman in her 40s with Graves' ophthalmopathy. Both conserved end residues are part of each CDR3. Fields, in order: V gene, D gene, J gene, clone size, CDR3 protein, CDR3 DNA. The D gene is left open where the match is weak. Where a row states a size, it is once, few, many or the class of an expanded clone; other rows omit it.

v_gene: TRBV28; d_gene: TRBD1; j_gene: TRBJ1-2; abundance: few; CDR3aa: CASSYRQGAGGYTF; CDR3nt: TGTGCCAGCAGTTATCGACAGGGGGCGGGAGGCTACACCTTC
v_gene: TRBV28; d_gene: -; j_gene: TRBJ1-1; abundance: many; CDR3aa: CASSLTGVRTEAFF; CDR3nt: TGTGCCAGCAGTTTAACTGGGGTGAGGACTGAAGCTTTCTTT
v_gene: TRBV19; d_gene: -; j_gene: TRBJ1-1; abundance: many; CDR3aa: CASKWGLNTEAFF; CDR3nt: TGTGCCAGTAAGTGGGGATTGAACACTGAAGCTTTCTTT
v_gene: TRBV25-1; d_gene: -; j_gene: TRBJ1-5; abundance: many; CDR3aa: CASRPTGWNQPQHF; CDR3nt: TGTGCCAGCCGGCCGACAGGTTGGAATCAGCCCCAGCATTTT
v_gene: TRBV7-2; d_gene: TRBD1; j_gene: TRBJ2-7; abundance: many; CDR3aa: CASSSRTGGIYEQYF; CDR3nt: TGTGCCAGCAGCTCGCGGACAGGGGGCATCTACGAGCAGTACTTC
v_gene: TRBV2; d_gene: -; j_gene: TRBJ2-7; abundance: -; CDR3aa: CASSEAPLAGTYEQYF; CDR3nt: TGTGCCAGCAGTGAAGCGCCTCTAGCCGGAACCTACGAGCAGTACTTC
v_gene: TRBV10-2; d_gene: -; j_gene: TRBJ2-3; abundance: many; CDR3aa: CASGDTQYF; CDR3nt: TGCGCCAGCGGAGATACGCAGTATTTT
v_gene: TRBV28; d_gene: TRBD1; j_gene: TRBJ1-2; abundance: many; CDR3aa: CASRNPTGIIANYGYTF; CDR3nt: TGTGCCAGCAGGAACCCGACAGGGATCATAGCTAACTATGGCTACACCTTC
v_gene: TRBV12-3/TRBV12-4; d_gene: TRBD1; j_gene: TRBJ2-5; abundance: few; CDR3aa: CASSFRDRGETQYF; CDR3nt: TGTGCCAGCAGTTTCCGGGACAGGGGTGAGACCCAGTACTTC
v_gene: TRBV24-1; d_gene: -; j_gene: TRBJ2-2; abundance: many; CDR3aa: CATSDSTGWRNTGELFF; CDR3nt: TGTGCCACCAGTGATTCTACAGGGTGGAGGAACACCGGGGAGCTGTTTTTT
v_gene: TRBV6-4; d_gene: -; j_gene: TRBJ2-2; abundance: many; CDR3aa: CASSDELDTGELFF; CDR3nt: TGTGCCAGCAGTGACGAGTTGGACACCGGGGAGCTGTTTTTT
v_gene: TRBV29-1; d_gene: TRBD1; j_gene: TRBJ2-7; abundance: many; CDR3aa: CSVRGQGAGEQYF; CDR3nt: TGCAGCGTCCGAGGACAGGGGGCGGGGGAGCAGTACTTC
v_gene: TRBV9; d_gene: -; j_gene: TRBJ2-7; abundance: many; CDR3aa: CASSLTSGEYEQYF; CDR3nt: TGTGCCAGCAGCTTAACCTCGGGAGAATACGAGCAGTACTTC
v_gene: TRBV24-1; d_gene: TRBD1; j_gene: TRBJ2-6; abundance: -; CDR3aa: CATSGRTGLTGANVLTF; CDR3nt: TGTGCCACCAGTGGAAGGACAGGGCTTACCGGGGCCAACGTCCTGACTTTC
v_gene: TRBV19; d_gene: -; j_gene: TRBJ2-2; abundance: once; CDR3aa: CASSHEPGELFF; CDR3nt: TGTGCCAGTAGTCACGAGCCCGGGGAGCTGTTTTTT
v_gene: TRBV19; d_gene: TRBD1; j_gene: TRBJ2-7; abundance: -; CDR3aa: CASSGQGVRHIYEQYF; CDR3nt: TGTGCCAGTAGCGGACAGGGGGTACGACACATCTACGAGCAGTACTTC
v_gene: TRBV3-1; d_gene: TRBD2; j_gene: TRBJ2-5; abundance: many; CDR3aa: CASSQGGLAGGETQYF; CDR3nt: TGTGCCAGCAGCCAGGGGGGACTAGCGGGCGGGGAGACCCAGTACTTC
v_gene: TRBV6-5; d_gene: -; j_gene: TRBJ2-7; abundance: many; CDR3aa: CASSRVGSSYEQYF; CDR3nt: TGTGCCAGCAGTCGGGTGGGGAGCTCCTACGAGCAGTACTTC
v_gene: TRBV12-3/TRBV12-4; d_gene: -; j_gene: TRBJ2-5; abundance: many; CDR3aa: CASRTRETQYF; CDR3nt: TGTGCCAGCAGGACTCGGGAGACCCAGTACTTC
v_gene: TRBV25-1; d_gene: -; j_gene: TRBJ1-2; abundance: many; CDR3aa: CASSEWGRGGYTF; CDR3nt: TGTGCCAGCAGTGAATGGGGGAGGGGTGGCTACACCTTC
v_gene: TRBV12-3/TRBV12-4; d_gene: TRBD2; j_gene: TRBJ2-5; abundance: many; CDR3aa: CASSNGLAEETQYF; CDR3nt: TGTGCCAGCAGTAACGGACTAGCGGAAGAGACCCAGTACTTC
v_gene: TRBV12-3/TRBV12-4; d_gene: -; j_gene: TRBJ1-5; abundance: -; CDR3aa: CASRPTTGGHQPQHF; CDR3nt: TGTGCCAGCAGACCCACGACCGGGGGGCATCAGCCCCAGCATTTT
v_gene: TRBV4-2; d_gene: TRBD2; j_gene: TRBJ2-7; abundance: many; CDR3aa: CASSQDKREREQYF; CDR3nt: TGTGCCAGCAGCCAAGATAAGCGGGAACGCGAGCAGTACTTC
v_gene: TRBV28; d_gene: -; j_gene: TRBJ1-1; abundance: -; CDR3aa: CASRAGYTEAFF; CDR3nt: TGTGCCAGCAGAGCTGGGTACACTGAAGCTTTCTTT
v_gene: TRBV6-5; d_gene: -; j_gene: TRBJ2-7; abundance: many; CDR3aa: CASTNLNYEQYF; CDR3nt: TGTGCCAGCACTAACTTAAACTACGAGCAGTACTTC
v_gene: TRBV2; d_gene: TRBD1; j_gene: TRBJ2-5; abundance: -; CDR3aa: CASILGTDEQETQYF; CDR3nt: TGTGCCAGCATTCTAGGGACAGATGAACAAGAGACCCAGTACTTC
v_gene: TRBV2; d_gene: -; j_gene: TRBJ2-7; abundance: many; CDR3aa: CASSEARVPYEQYF; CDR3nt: TGTGCCAGCAGTGAAGCGCGGGTTCCCTACGAGCAGTACTTC
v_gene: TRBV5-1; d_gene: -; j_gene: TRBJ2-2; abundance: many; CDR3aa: CASKMGTDTGELFF; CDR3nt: TGCGCCAGCAAGATGGGGACGGACACCGGGGAGCTGTTTTTT
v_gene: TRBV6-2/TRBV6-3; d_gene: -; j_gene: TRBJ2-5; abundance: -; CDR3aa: CASGDTTWGATDYSQETQYF; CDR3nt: TGTGCCAGTGGGGACACCACATGGGGGGCCACCGACTACTCCCAAGAGACCCAGTACTTC
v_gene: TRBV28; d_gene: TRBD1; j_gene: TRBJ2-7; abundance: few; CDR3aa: CASSSLTGTGASTSYEQYF; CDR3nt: TGTGCCAGCAGTTCCTTAACCGGGACAGGGGCCTCCACCTCCTACGAGCAGTACTTC
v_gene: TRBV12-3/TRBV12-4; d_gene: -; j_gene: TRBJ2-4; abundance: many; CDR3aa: CATAGLSAKNIQYF; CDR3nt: TGTGCCACCGCAGGGTTGTCGGCCAAAAACATTCAGTACTTC
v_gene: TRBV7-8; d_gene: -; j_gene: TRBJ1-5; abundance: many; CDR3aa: CASSLGRHRNQPQHF; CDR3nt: TGTGCCAGCAGCTTAGGTAGGCACCGAAATCAGCCCCAGCATTTT
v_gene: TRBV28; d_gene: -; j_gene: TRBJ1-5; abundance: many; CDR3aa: CASSSPGRDGNQPQHF; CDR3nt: TGTGCCAGCAGCTCCCCCGGCAGGGATGGGAATCAGCCCCAGCATTTT
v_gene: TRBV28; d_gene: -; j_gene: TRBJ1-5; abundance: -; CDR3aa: CASSFGYQPQHF; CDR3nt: TGTGCCAGCAGTTTCGGATATCAGCCCCAGCATTTT
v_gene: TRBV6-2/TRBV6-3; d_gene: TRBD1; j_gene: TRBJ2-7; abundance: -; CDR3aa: CASSSHQTGAYEQYF; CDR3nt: TGTGCCAGCAGTTCTCACCAAACAGGGGCCTACGAGCAGTACTTC
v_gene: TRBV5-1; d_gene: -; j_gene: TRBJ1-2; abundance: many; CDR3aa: CASSLSQEPSPGGYTF; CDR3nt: TGCGCCAGCAGCCTGTCCCAGGAGCCCTCCCCGGGAGGCTACACCTTC
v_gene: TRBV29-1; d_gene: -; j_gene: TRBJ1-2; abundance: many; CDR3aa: CSVPRPGRGGYTF; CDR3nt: TGCAGCGTCCCAAGGCCGGGGAGGGGTGGCTACACCTTC
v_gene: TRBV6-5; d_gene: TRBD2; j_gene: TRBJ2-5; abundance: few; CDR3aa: CASSYSRGGRETQYF; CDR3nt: TGTGCCAGCAGTTACTCTCGGGGGGGAAGGGAGACCCAGTACTTC
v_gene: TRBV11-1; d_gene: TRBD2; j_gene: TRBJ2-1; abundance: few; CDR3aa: CASSPLAGGNNEQFF; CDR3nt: TGTGCCAGCAGCCCACTAGCGGGGGGGAACAATGAGCAGTTCTTC
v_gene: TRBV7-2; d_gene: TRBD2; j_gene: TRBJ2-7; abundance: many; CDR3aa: CASSLVGGRAYEQYF; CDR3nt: TGTGCCAGCAGCTTAGTGGGCGGGAGGGCCTACGAGCAGTACTTC
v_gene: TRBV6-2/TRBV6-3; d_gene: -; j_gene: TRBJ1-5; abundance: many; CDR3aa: CASSRGVAGNQPQHF; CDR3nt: TGTGCCAGCAGTCGAGGGGTAGCGGGCAATCAGCCCCAGCATTTT